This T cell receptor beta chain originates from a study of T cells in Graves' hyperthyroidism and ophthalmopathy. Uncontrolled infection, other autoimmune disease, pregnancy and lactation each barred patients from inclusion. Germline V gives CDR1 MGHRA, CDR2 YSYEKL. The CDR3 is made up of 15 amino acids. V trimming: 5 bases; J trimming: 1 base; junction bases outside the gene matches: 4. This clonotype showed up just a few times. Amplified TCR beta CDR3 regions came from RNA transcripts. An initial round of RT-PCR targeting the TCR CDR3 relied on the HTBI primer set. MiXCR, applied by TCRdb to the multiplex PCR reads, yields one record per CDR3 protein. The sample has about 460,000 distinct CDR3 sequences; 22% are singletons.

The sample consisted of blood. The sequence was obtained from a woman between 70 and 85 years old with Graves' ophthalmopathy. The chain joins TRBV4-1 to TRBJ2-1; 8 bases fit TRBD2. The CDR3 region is CASSVSGMSYNEQFF. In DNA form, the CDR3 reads TGCGCCAGCAGCGTTAGCGGGATGTCCTACAATGAGCAGTTCTTC.